The next 28 T cell receptor beta chains were all read from a single sample in a study of shared clonotypes between healthy human individuals (dated by TCRdb to about 2020). Library method: the immunoSEQ multiplex PCR assay. In TCRdb, the immuneACCESS table is reduced to in-frame sequences with V and J assigned. These tables do not hold every clone; where another copy was compared, an unresolved V gene accounts for under half, and the others remain unexplained. This sample gives 2,500,000 or so clones in total; more than 90% of them show up just once. The leading ten clones occupy over 0.12% of the sample. The sequenced material came from naive CD4+ T cells sorted from blood. Read against the paper, the sample's cell subset or site label means: CD45RA+ positively selected. All receptors derive from a man between 18 and 35 years old in good health.

The rearrangement joins TRBV6-5 to TRBJ2-5; D could derive from TRBD1 or TRBD2 (5 bases each). Germline CDR1 MNHEY, CDR2 SVGAGI. CDR3 length: 12 residues. The V end was cut by 8 bases, the J end by 5 bases, with 12 bases between. The DNA of the CDR3 is TGTGCCAGCGGGGCTAGCTGGGAGACCCAGTACTTC. Translated, it gives CASGASWETQYF.

The chain is built from TRBV1 and TRBJ1-2; the table assigns TRBD1, which was not confirmed against the DNA. TRBV1 is a pseudogene locus. The CDR3 is made up of 16 amino acids. The CDR3 protein is CTSSLPGTGGADGYTF. CDR3 bases: TGCACCAGCAGCCTCCCCGGGACAGGGGGCGCAGATGGCTACACCTTC.

The chain joins TRBV4-1 to TRBJ1-2, with 7 bases lining up with TRBD1. The CDR3 spans 14 residues. Trimming at V came to 4 bases and at J to 6 bases, leaving 8 bases not matched to a gene. In germline, CDR1 is MGHRA, CDR2 YSYEKL. The DNA of the CDR3 is TGCGCCAGCAGCCCGCCGACAGGGAGCCATGGCTACACCTTC. Its translation is CASSPPTGSHGYTF.

The V gene is TRBV9, the J gene TRBJ2-7, with a possible D match to TRBD1 (6 bases). This CDR3 has 15 amino acids. The V gene's germline CDR1 is SGDLS and CDR2 YYNGEE. The V gene lost 0 bases and the J gene lost 2 bases, with 12 bases spanning the gap. DNA for the CDR3: TGTGCCAGCAGCGTAGGGGGGCAGGAAACCTACGAGCAGTACTTC. It codes for CASSVGGQETYEQYF.

The chain links TRBV11-2 to TRBJ2-7, with 15 bases lining up with TRBD2. Germline V gives CDR1 SGHAT, CDR2 FQNNGV. CDR3 length: 16 residues. J lost 5 bases, V lost 5 bases, and 7 bases had no gene match. CDR3 nucleotides: TGTGCCAGCAGCGAAGGACTAGCGGGAGGGCTTAACGAGCAGTACTTC. Protein sequence: CASSEGLAGGLNEQYF. Full variable domain (rest looked up from reference TRBV11-2 and TRBJ2-7): EAGVAQSPRYKIIEKRQSVAFWCNPISGHATLYWYQQILGQGPKLLIQFQNNGVVDDSQLPKDRFSAERLKGVDSTLKIQPAKLEDSAVYLCASSEGLAGGLNEQYFGPGTRLTVT.

The genes are TRBV4-2 and TRBJ2-2; D uncertain. Germline V gives CDR1 LGHNA, CDR2 YNFKEQ. CDR3 length: 16 amino acids. V gave up 0 bases and J gave up 3 bases, with 11 bases separating them. The CDR3 spells CASSQDVAAYTGELFF. The CDR3, as DNA: TGTGCCAGCAGCCAAGATGTCGCGGCTTACACCGGGGAGCTGTTTTTT.

The CDR3 coding sequence is TGTGCCAGCAGTTGGTCCCAGGGGCCCACCTACGAGCAGTACTTC. Translation gives CASSWSQGPTYEQYF. The chain joins TRBV7-8 to TRBJ2-7; tentatively, D is TRBD1 (6 bases). CDR3 length: 15 amino acids. Germline loops: CDR1 SGHVS, CDR2 FQNEAQ. V gave up 6 bases and J gave up 2 bases, with 17 bases separating them.

The V and J genes are TRBV15 and TRBJ2-3; 8 positions match TRBD1. Germline V CDR1 and CDR2: LNHNV, YYDKDF (reference sequence). With V trimmed by 2 bases and J by 0 bases, 4 bases remained unmatched. The CDR3 loop spans 16 amino acids. The CDR3 DNA reads as TGTGCCACCAGCAGAAATAACAGGGGGAGCACAGATACGCAGTATTTT. Amino acids: CATSRNNRGSTDTQYF.

This chain joins TRBV28 and TRBJ2-2; D might be TRBD2 (6 bases). CDR3 length equals 15 residues. The ends were cut back, 1 base at V and 9 bases at J, with 15 bases in the middle. CDR1 and CDR2 from the germline V gene are MDHEN and SYDVKM. CDR3 loop: CASSLLGLGGRELFF. The CDR3 DNA reads TGTGCCAGCAGTTTATTGGGACTGGGGGGTCGGGAGCTGTTTTTT.

This clone was recorded only once. This sequence joins TRBV19 and TRBJ1-5, with TRBD1 as a possible D gene (5 bases). V was shortened by 7 bases and J by 0 bases, with 13 bases between the two germline ends. This CDR3 comprises 15 residues. CDR1 is LNHDA, CDR2 SQIVND, per germline (reference sequence). Here the CDR3 reads CASTETAYSNQPQHF. The DNA for the CDR3 is TGTGCCAGTACCGAGACAGCCTATAGCAATCAGCCCCAGCATTTT.

The chain uses TRBV4-1 and TRBJ2-1; 8 nucleotides agree with TRBD2. J gave up 7 bases and V 2 bases, and 7 bases lay outside the gene matches. CDR1 MGHRA and CDR2 YSYEKL come from the germline V gene. The CDR3 runs 15 residues. CDR3 loop: CASSQLGGATNEQFF. CDR3 DNA: TGCGCCAGCAGCCAACTCGGGGGGGCCACTAATGAGCAGTTCTTC.

This rearrangement joins TRBV12-1 to TRBJ1-5. TRBV12-1 is recorded as a pseudogene. This CDR3 is built from 21 residues. CDR3 residues: CASSFVRSRGFRDYSNQPQHF. Here the CDR3 DNA reads TGTGCCAGCAGCTTTGTTCGCTCTAGGGGGTTCAGGGACTATAGCAATCAGCCCCAGCATTTT.

V gene TRBV28 combines with J gene TRBJ2-1, with D perhaps given as TRBD1 or TRBD2 (6 bases each). Per germline, CDR1 MDHEN and CDR2 SYDVKM. The CDR3 totals 14 residues. V was trimmed by 7 bases and J by 3 bases, leaving 13 bases between them. Written as DNA, the CDR3 is TGTGCCAGCACCCAGGGGACTTTCTACAATGAGCAGTTCTTC. Amino acid sequence: CASTQGTFYNEQFF. The full variable domain, its missing parts supplied by reference TRBV28 and TRBJ2-1, is DVKVTQSSRYLVKRTGEKVFLECVQDMDHENMFWYRQDPGLGLRLIYFSYDVKMKEKGDIPEGYSVSREKKERFSLILESASTNQTSMYLCASTQGTFYNEQFFGPGTRLTVL.

In this sample, this clone turned up once. This sequence joins TRBV5-4 and TRBJ2-4; the D gene is possibly TRBD2 (6 bases). The germline gives CDR1 SGHNT, CDR2 YYREEE (reference sequence). The length of the CDR3 is 16 residues. V shed 2 bases and J shed 6 bases, with 18 bases lying between them. The CDR3 reads CASSLVGSGFLNIQYF. The CDR3, as DNA: TGTGCCAGCAGCTTAGTAGGTAGCGGATTTTTAAACATTCAGTACTTC.

The chain combines TRBV7-9 with TRBJ2-3; 10 bases line up with TRBD1. The CDR3 covers 19 residues. Trimming removed 5 bases from V and 0 bases from J; junction bases left unmatched: 14. Germline CDR1 reads SEHNR; CDR2 reads FQNEAQ (reference sequence). CDR3 sequence (DNA): TGTGCCAGCAGCCTCCGCGGGACAGGGGTCGATTTAAGCACAGATACGCAGTATTTT. This encodes CASSLRGTGVDLSTDTQYF. Supplemented by reference TRBV7-9 and TRBJ2-3, the full variable domain reads DTGVSQNPRHKITKRGQNVTFRCDPISEHNRLYWYRQTLGQGPEFLTYFQNEAQLEKSRLLSDRFSAERPKGSFSTLEIQRTEQGDSAMYLCASSLRGTGVDLSTDTQYFGPGTRLTVL.

The chain has TRBV19 and TRBJ2-3, with D perhaps given as TRBD1 or TRBD2 (6 bases each). The V and J ends lost 4 bases and 4 bases respectively, with 12 bases between them. Germline loops: CDR1 LNHDA, CDR2 SQIVND (reference sequence). This CDR3 is 14 amino acids long. As DNA, the CDR3 is TGTGCCAGTAGTAATAGGGGGGCTCCAGATACGCAGTATTTT. Translating it yields CASSNRGAPDTQYF.

This sequence joins TRBV9 and TRBJ2-1; D unclear. Trimming took 0 bases from V and 4 from J, leaving 8 bases between them. The CDR3 is 14 residues long. CDR1 SGDLS and CDR2 YYNGEE come from the germline V gene. The CDR3 protein is CASSVAPPYNEQFF. The CDR3 DNA sequence: TGTGCCAGCAGCGTAGCACCTCCATACAATGAGCAGTTCTTC. The whole variable domain, remainder taken from reference TRBV9 and TRBJ2-1, is DSGVTQTPKHLITATGQRVTLRCSPRSGDLSVYWYQQSLDQGLQFLIQYYNGEERAKGNILERFSAQQFPDLHSELNLSSLELGDSALYFCASSVAPPYNEQFFGPGTRLTVL.

The J gene is TRBJ2-1, the V gene TRBV19; 9 positions agree with TRBD1. This CDR3 is built from 17 residues. With V trimmed by 6 bases and J by 0 bases, 9 bases remained unmatched. CDR1 is LNHDA, CDR2 SQIVND, per germline (reference sequence). CDR3 nucleotides: TGTGCCAGTAGCCGGGACAGGGTTGATAGCTCCTACAATGAGCAGTTCTTC. This translates into CASSRDRVDSSYNEQFF.

The chain is built from TRBV28 and TRBJ1-1, with 9 bases fitting TRBD1. Germline V gives CDR1 MDHEN, CDR2 SYDVKM. The CDR3 extends over 16 amino acids. V shed 3 bases, J shed 6 bases, and the junction held 11 bases outside the gene matches. CDR3 nucleotides: TGTGCCAGCAGTTTTTTACCGGGACAGGGAAACTCTGAAGCTTTCTTT. Protein: CASSFLPGQGNSEAFF. The variable domain in full, completed from reference TRBV28 and TRBJ1-1, reads DVKVTQSSRYLVKRTGEKVFLECVQDMDHENMFWYRQDPGLGLRLIYFSYDVKMKEKGDIPEGYSVSREKKERFSLILESASTNQTSMYLCASSFLPGQGNSEAFFGQGTRLTVV.

The rearrangement joins TRBV7-2 to TRBJ2-1; 11 bases align to TRBD2. V lost 3 bases, J lost 6 bases, and 7 bases stayed unmatched. Germline V gene lookup returns CDR1 SGHTA and CDR2 FQGNSA. The CDR3 loop spans 16 amino acids. The CDR3 DNA reads TGTGCCAGCAGCTTGTTTACTAGCGGGAGAATCAATGAGCAGTTCTTC. Translated: CASSLFTSGRINEQFF.

The rearrangement links TRBV7-9 to TRBJ2-1, with 7 bases identical to TRBD1. The germline V gene encodes CDR1 SEHNR and CDR2 FQNEAQ (reference sequence). V lost 5 bases and J lost 7; bases outside the gene matches: 8. The CDR3 runs to 14 residues. The DNA for the CDR3 is TGTGCCAGCAGCCAACTACAGACAGGGAATGAGCAGTTCTTC. Translated: CASSQLQTGNEQFF.

Comment on this clone: The same CDR3 also results from other DNA sequences found in this sample. The chain is built from TRBV19 and TRBJ2-5; possibly TRBD1 for D (5 bases). V shed 4 bases and J shed 2 bases, with 5 bases lying between them. This CDR3 is built from 12 residues. CDR1 and CDR2 (germline): LNHDA, SQIVND (reference sequence). CDR3 in amino acids: CASSRQQETQYF. CDR3 DNA sequence: TGTGCCAGTAGTAGACAGCAAGAGACCCAGTACTTC.

This sequence joins TRBV30 and TRBJ2-7, with 9 bases that match TRBD1. Germline V gene sequence: CDR1 GTSNPN, CDR2 SVGIG (reference sequence). V lost 2 bases to trimming and J lost 6 bases; unmatched junction nucleotides: 5. This CDR3 comprises 13 residues. CDR3 coding DNA: TGTGCCTGGAGTCTCACAGGGGGCGTCGAGCAGTACTTC. Residues: CAWSLTGGVEQYF.

This chain uses TRBV30 with TRBJ2-3; 10 bases align to TRBD2. The junction had 8 bases not matched to a gene; V was cut back by 3 bases and J by 5 bases. CDR3 length: 15 residues. CDR1 is GTSNPN and CDR2 is SVGIG in the germline V gene (reference sequence). This chain's CDR3 is CAWRGSGGPGDTQYF. The CDR3 nucleotides read TGTGCCTGGAGAGGTAGCGGGGGGCCGGGAGATACGCAGTATTTT.

This rearrangement joins TRBV4-3 to TRBJ1-3; D is undetermined. Trimming left V 4 bases short and J 0 bases short, with 13 bases between. The CDR3 has 16 amino acids. CDR1 LGHNA and CDR2 YSLEER come from the germline V gene. The CDR3: CASSRKVDSSGNTIYF. The CDR3, as DNA: TGCGCCAGCAGCCGGAAGGTAGATTCCTCTGGAAACACCATATATTTT.

The rearrangement links TRBV7-2 to TRBJ2-3, with D possibly being TRBD2 (5 bases). The CDR3 consists of 15 residues. Trimming left V 8 bases short and J 2 bases short, with 17 bases between. Germline assignment: CDR1 SGHTA and CDR2 FQGNSA. CDR3 sequence (DNA): TGTGCCAGCTCCCGAGGGCGGGCCGACACAGATACGCAGTATTTT. This gives the protein CASSRGRADTDTQYF.

CDR3 sequence: CAWRARDAANYGYTF. The CDR3 DNA follows: TGTGCCTGGAGAGCTAGGGACGCCGCTAACTATGGCTACACCTTC. The rearrangement uses TRBV30 and TRBJ1-2, with a tentative D call TRBD1 (5 bases). V was trimmed by 3 bases and J by 0 bases, leaving 14 bases between them. CDR3 length equals 15 residues. CDR1 is GTSNPN and CDR2 is SVGIG in the germline V gene (reference sequence).

The CDR3 region has the DNA TGTGCCAGCAGTTGGAAGGACAATCAGCCCCAGCATTTT. This encodes CASSWKDNQPQHF. This chain uses TRBV6-5 with TRBJ1-5; D gene ambiguous. CDR3 length equals 13 residues. Germline CDR1 and CDR2: MNHEY and SVGAGI. Deletions cut 4 bases from V and 3 bases from J, with 7 bases between.